Listed below are T cell receptor beta chains from one sample, sequenced in a study of CD8+ T cells in alopecia areata. The data were produced by immunoSEQ multiplex PCR, yet TCRdb's version contains in-frame clones alone and is incomplete. In the table there are over 250,000 clones, about 62% of which are singletons. The sequencing used CD4+ T cells sorted from blood, collected between weeks 51 and 52, from a patient treated with tofacitinib. The source is a human donor with alopecia areata. Both conserved end residues are part of each CDR3. Fields, in order: clone size, V gene, J gene, D gene, CDR3 protein, CDR3 DNA. D genes are given only for firm matches. For some rows the clone size is stated as once, few or many, or as a class when expanded; others skip it.

-,TRBV19,TRBJ2-5,TRBD1,CASSLRDRATQYF,TGTGCCAGTAGTTTGAGGGACAGGGCGACCCAGTACTTC
-,TRBV4-3,TRBJ2-1,-,CASSSTSPNYNEQFF,TGCGCCAGCAGCTCCACTAGCCCAAACTACAATGAGCAGTTCTTC
-,TRBV25-1,TRBJ1-6,-,CASSETLNSPLHF,TGTGCCAGCAGTGAGACCCTCAATTCACCCCTCCACTTT
few,TRBV9,TRBJ2-5,-,CASSPRHWAETQYF,TGTGCCAGCAGCCCCCGACACTGGGCGGAGACCCAGTACTTC
-,TRBV30,TRBJ1-1,-,CAWMAGIEAFF,TGTGCCTGGATGGCGGGCATCGAAGCTTTCTTT
-,TRBV6-6,TRBJ2-7,TRBD1,CASSLTGLYEQYF,TGTGCCAGCAGCTTGACAGGGCTGTACGAGCAGTACTTC
-,TRBV5-4,TRBJ2-3,-,CASSSTREDTQYF,TGTGCCAGCAGCTCTACTCGGGAAGATACGCAGTATTTT
-,TRBV30,TRBJ1-1,-,CAWSIGSENTEAFF,TGTGCCTGGAGTATCGGGTCCGAGAACACTGAAGCTTTCTTT
-,TRBV7-8,TRBJ2-5,-,CASSLSPRETQYF,TGTGCCAGCAGCTTATCCCCGAGGGAGACCCAGTACTTC
-,TRBV18,TRBJ2-7,TRBD2,CASSPGRVLPREQYF,TGTGCCAGCTCACCCGGGAGGGTTCTGCCGCGCGAGCAGTACTTC
-,TRBV6-5,TRBJ1-5,-,CASSLSASGNQPQHF,TGTGCCAGCAGCCTTTCGGCTTCGGGCAATCAGCCCCAGCATTTT
few,TRBV6-1,TRBJ1-5,-,CASRRDLNQPQHF,TGTGCCAGCAGGAGGGACCTCAATCAGCCCCAGCATTTT
-,TRBV15,TRBJ2-5,-,CATSKMDTQETQYF,TGTGCCACCAGCAAGATGGATACCCAAGAGACCCAGTACTTC
-,TRBV7-2,TRBJ2-3,-,CASSLGTGTDTQYF,TGTGCCAGCAGCTTAGGGACAGGCACAGATACGCAGTATTTT
-,TRBV9,TRBJ2-1,-,CASSVGPQPLNEQFF,TGTGCCAGCAGCGTAGGCCCTCAGCCGCTCAATGAGCAGTTCTTC
-,TRBV7-3,TRBJ1-1,-,CASSLVPRGGTEAFF,TGTGCCAGCAGCTTAGTCCCCAGGGGCGGTACTGAAGCTTTCTTT
few,TRBV11-2,TRBJ1-1,-,CASSSQLNTEAFF,TGTGCCAGCAGCTCCCAGTTGAACACTGAAGCTTTCTTT
few,TRBV9,TRBJ2-6,-,CASSLEGNGANVLTF,TGTGCCAGCAGCCTGGAAGGGAACGGGGCCAACGTCCTGACTTTC
-,TRBV5-1,TRBJ1-2,-,CASSLEGTTMGYGYTF,TGCGCCAGCAGCTTGGAGGGGACTACGATGGGCTATGGCTACACCTTC
-,TRBV4-3,TRBJ1-2,-,CASSQDTSRSNYGYTF,TGCGCCAGCAGCCAAGATACATCACGTTCTAACTATGGCTACACCTTC
-,TRBV7-9,TRBJ1-3,-,CASSTTGHSGNTIYF,TGTGCCAGCAGCACGACGGGCCACTCTGGAAACACCATATATTTT
-,TRBV2,TRBJ2-1,TRBD1,CASSELGQGINNEQFF,TGTGCCAGCAGTGAACTAGGACAGGGAATCAACAATGAGCAGTTCTTC
-,TRBV5-1,TRBJ2-3,TRBD2,CASSLVGGGATDTQYF,TGCGCCAGCAGCTTGGTAGGCGGGGGGGCCACAGATACGCAGTATTTT
-,TRBV20-1,TRBJ2-5,-,CSARDSKTQYF,TGCAGTGCTAGAGATTCAAAGACCCAGTACTTC
few,TRBV29-1,TRBJ2-3,TRBD2,CSSLAGGRDTQYF,TGCAGCTCGTTAGCGGGGGGCCGGGATACGCAGTATTTT
-,TRBV9,TRBJ1-2,TRBD1,CASSVGGAGQGAFGYTF,TGTGCCAGCAGCGTAGGCGGGGCGGGACAGGGAGCCTTTGGCTACACCTTC
many,TRBV27,TRBJ1-2,TRBD1,CAREGAYGYTF,TGTGCCCGAGAGGGGGCCTATGGCTACACCTTC
-,TRBV30,TRBJ2-5,TRBD1,CAWGQGARETQYF,TGTGCCTGGGGACAGGGGGCGCGGGAGACCCAGTACTTC
-,TRBV30,TRBJ2-5,-,CAWSVPSFQETQYF,TGTGCCTGGAGTGTACCTAGCTTCCAAGAGACCCAGTACTTC
few,TRBV11-2,TRBJ1-2,-,CASSLDTRGGYTF,TGTGCCAGCAGCTTAGATACGAGGGGTGGCTACACCTTC
-,TRBV7-2,TRBJ1-2,-,CASSLAGGTRNYGYTF,TGTGCCAGCAGCTTAGCGGGGGGGACCAGAAACTATGGCTACACCTTC
-,TRBV29-1,TRBJ1-4,-,CSVERGDEKLFF,TGCAGCGTTGAACGGGGAGATGAAAAACTGTTTTTT
-,TRBV2,TRBJ1-3,-,CASRGAPGNTIYF,TGTGCCAGCCGAGGGGCGCCTGGAAACACCATATATTTT
-,TRBV30,TRBJ1-1,-,CAWSQGFTEAFF,TGTGCCTGGAGCCAGGGCTTCACTGAAGCTTTCTTT
-,TRBV30,TRBJ1-2,-,CAWMGGIGYTF,TGTGCCTGGATGGGAGGGATTGGCTACACCTTC
-,TRBV27,TRBJ2-3,-,CASRVTLLNTDTQYF,TGTGCCAGCAGAGTCACCCTCCTGAACACAGATACGCAGTATTTT
few,TRBV7-2,TRBJ2-1,TRBD1,CASSRPPGQGRDEQFF,TGTGCCAGCAGCCGTCCCCCGGGACAGGGGCGCGATGAGCAGTTCTTC
-,TRBV18,TRBJ1-2,-,CASSPGPNYGYTF,TGTGCCAGCTCACCCGGACCTAACTATGGCTACACCTTC
-,TRBV30,TRBJ2-1,-,CAFSFINNEQFF,TGTGCCTTTAGCTTTATTAACAATGAGCAGTTCTTC